This is a list of T cell receptor beta chains from one sample in a study of a mutant IDH1 vaccine in newly diagnosed glioma. Assay: immunoSEQ multiplex PCR; the TCRdb copy retains only in-frame clones and omits some. The sample includes about 130,000 clones, about 82% of them seen just once. Their specific antigens are unknown. This sample comprised PBMCs, obtained from a glioma patient whose treatment included an IDH1 peptide vaccine. These receptors were collected from a man aged 35-49 years with glioma. Both conserved end residues are part of each CDR3. Size is stated for part of the rows, as once, few or many counts, or as a class when the clone is expanded.

TRBV10-3	NA	CAISESEGSNQPQHF
TRBV27	NA	CASSQRGQALVNEQFF
TRBV4-1	NA	CASSQLRGPINNEQFF
TRBV7-2	NA	CASRQGFSGELFF
TRBV7-9	NA	CASSLADEQFF
TRBV4-3	NA	CASSRGGDSTEAFF
TRBV29-1	NA	CSVKVPGRGYGYTF
TRBV7-8	NA	CASSHETGLSNQPQHF
TRBV19	NA	CASSIDRDRSNYGYTF
TRBV19	few	CASSAGQGAGNNEQFF
TRBV4-3	NA	CASSQGVVRVYEQYF
TRBV6-5	NA	CASSFYPQGNYGYTF
TRBV11-3	NA	CASSLDSGVNTEAFF
TRBV4-2	once	CASSQESGSSYNEQFF
TRBV7-2	NA	CASSLGGLEADQYF
TRBV6-5	NA	CASRGTGTNTEAFF
TRBV7-9	NA	CASSSPGHNYNEQFF
TRBV6-5	NA	CASSIGTVRDEAFF
TRBV27	NA	CASSSSSGGGETQYF
TRBV7-7	NA	CASSLGQGRDNEQFF
TRBV4-2	once	CASSQDGLPPMGTDTQYF
TRBV19	few	CASSPATAYGYTF
TRBV18	few	CASSPNRDSGEQYF
TRBV2	NA	CASSEIGGTDTQYF
TRBV28	NA	CASSLQVYEQYF
TRBV5-6	NA	CASSIGAGPSTDTQYF
TRBV5-5	once	CASTSWLEGPATNEKLFF
TRBV4-3	many	CASSQGDRDSEKLFF
TRBV29-1	NA	CSVEEVASHREQYF
TRBV30	NA	CAWLGDRGYNEQFF
TRBV5-1	NA	CASSPWTSGDGELFF
TRBV6-5	NA	CASSPTSGSQETQYF
TRBV5-1	once	CASSSRDRVVTDTQYF
TRBV6-5	NA	CASGQGNYGYTF
TRBV10-3	few	CAISDPSKGGTEAFF
TRBV27	NA	CASSFAGGGLEAFF
TRBV30	NA	CAFNNGTRSTDTQYF
TRBV4-3	NA	CASSRSAGRTDTQYF
TRBV5-8	few	CASSSPTHVAGTYEQYF
TRBV7-8	NA	CASSRTSGSKNIQYF
TRBV6-6	NA	CASSPRGLVPGTQYF
TRBV30	NA	CAWTQGQGSEQYF
TRBV2	few	CASTGQGRVNTEAFF
TRBV6-5	few	CASRAYGGTEAFF
TRBV18	once	CASSPTNTGVLGYGYTF
TRBV5-4	NA	CASSLQGAEEKLFF